This T cell receptor (beta chain) stems from a study of blood T cells in healthy people across ages. The CDR3 contains 11 residues. The V end was cut by 6 bases, the J end by 7 bases, with 9 bases between. Germline CDR1 MNHEY, CDR2 SMNVEV (reference sequence). With a J-beta primer mix and a sample-barcoded 5' primer, a second PCR ran roughly 6 to 11 cycles. Every sample gave at least 2.5 million paired-end reads containing CDR3. Using its own MiXCR run on the 5' RACE reads, TCRdb lists one record per CDR3 protein. This table has some 670,000 distinct CDR3 sequences, approximately 52% appearing once. It was about 9.4 milliliters of peripheral blood that were drawn from each donor. Samples each had at least 6 micrograms of total RNA extracted.

This clonotype was sampled from an elderly woman in good health. Sample: blood. V and J are TRBV27 and TRBJ1-2; a weak D match, TRBD1 (6 bases). CDR3 DNA: TGTGCCAGCAGACAGGGTTCTGGCTACACCTTC. The encoded protein is CASRQGSGYTF.